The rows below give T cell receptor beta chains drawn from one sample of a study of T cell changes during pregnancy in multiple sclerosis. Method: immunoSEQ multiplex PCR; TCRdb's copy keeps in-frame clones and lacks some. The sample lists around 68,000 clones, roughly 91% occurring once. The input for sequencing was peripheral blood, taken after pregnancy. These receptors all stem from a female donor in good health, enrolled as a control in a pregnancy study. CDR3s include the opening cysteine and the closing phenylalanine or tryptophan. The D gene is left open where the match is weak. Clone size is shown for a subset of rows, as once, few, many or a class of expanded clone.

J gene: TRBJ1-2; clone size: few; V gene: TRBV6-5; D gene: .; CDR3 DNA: TGTGCGTTGAGGGAGGGAGGTCCCAACTATGGCTACACCTTC; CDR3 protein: CALREGGPNYGYTF
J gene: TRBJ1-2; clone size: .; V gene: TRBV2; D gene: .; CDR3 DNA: TGTGCCAGCAGTGAGGGGAGGTACTATGGCTACACCTTC; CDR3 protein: CASSEGRYYGYTF
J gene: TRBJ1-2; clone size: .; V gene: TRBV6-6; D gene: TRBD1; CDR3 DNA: TGTGCCAGCAGTTCCTGGACAGGGAAAGATAACTATGGCTACACCTTC; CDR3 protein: CASSSWTGKDNYGYTF
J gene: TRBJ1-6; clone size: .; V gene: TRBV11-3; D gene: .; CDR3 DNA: TGTGCCAGCAGCTTATACAGGGCCCTGGGGAATTCACCCCTCCACTTT; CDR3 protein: CASSLYRALGNSPLHF
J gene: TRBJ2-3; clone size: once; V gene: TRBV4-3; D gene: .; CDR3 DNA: TGCGCCAGCAGCCAAGACCAGCGGGGCACAGATACGCAGTATTTT; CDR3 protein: CASSQDQRGTDTQYF
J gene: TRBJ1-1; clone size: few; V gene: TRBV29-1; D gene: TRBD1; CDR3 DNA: TGCAGCGTTGAGAGGGGACAGGGGAACACTGAAGCTTTCTTT; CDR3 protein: CSVERGQGNTEAFF
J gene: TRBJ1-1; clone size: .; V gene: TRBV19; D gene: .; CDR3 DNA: TGTGCCAGTAGTGCTCGGGGAGCCGGAGGAGCTTTCTTT; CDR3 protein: CASSARGAGGAFF
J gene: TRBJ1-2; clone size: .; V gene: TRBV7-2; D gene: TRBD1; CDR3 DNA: TGTGCCAGCAGCCCCCCGGACAGGTGGACCTATGGCTACACCTTC; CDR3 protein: CASSPPDRWTYGYTF
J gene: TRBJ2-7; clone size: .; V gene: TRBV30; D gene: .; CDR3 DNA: TGTGCCTGGAGTGTAGTGGACCCCGGGGGCGAGCAGTACTTC; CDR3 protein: CAWSVVDPGGEQYF
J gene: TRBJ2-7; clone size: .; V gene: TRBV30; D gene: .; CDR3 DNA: TGTGCCTGGAGTGGGGGCCTGGGAGAGCAGTACTTC; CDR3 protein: CAWSGGLGEQYF
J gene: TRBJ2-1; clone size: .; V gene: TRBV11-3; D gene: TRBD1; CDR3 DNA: TGTGCCACCGTGAGGGGGCTCGAGCAGTTCTTC; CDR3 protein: CATVRGLEQFF
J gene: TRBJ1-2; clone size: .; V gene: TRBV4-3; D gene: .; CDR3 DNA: TGCGCCAGCAGCCAAGATCTTACTATCCCTCATGGGTACACCTTC; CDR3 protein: CASSQDLTIPHGYTF
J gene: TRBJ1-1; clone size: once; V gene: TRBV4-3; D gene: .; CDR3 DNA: TGCGCCAGCAGCCAAGATCGCGGGTGGGACACTGAAGCTTTCTTT; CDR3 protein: CASSQDRGWDTEAFF
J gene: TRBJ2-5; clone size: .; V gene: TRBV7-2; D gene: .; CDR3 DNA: TGTGCCAGCAGTACCCCGGGGGAGACCCAGTACTTC; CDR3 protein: CASSTPGETQYF
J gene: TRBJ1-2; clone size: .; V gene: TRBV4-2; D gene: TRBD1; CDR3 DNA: TGTGCCAGCAGCCAGGAAACAGGGGCTTACACCTTC; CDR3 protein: CASSQETGAYTF
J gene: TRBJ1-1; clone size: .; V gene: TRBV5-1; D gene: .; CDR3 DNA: TGCGCCAGCAGCTTGTCACAGGCCACTGAAGCTTTCTTT; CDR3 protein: CASSLSQATEAFF
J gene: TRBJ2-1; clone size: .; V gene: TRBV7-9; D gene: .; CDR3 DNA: TGTGCCAGCAGCTTAGTCACGATAATGAGCTCCTACAATGAGCAGTTCTTC; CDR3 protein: CASSLVTIMSSYNEQFF
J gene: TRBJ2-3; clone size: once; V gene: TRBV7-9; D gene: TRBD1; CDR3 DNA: TGTGCCAGCAACGCTTGGCTACAGGGGGAGGATACGCAGTATTTT; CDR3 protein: CASNAWLQGEDTQYF
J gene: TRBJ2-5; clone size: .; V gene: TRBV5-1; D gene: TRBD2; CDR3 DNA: TGCGCCAGCAGCTTGACGTTGCGGGGGGGCGGGGAGACCCAGTACTTC; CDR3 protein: CASSLTLRGGGETQYF
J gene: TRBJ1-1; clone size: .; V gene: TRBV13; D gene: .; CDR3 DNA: TGTGCCAGCAGCTTAGGCGGACATTCGAACACTGAAGCTTTCTTT; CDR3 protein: CASSLGGHSNTEAFF
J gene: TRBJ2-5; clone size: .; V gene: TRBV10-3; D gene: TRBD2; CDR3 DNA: TGTGCCATCAGTGAGTCGGCGGGGGGGAGATCCCAAGAGACCCAGTACTTC; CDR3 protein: CAISESAGGRSQETQYF
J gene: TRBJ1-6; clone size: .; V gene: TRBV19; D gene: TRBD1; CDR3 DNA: TGTGCCAGTAGTATAAAGGGACAGGGGCAGGACTCAACACCCCTCCACTTT; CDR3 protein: CASSIKGQGQDSTPLHF
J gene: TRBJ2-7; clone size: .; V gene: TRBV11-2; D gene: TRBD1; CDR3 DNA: TGTGCCAGCAGTTCTGGACAGGGACTCTCCTACGAGCAGTACTTC; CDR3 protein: CASSSGQGLSYEQYF